The rows below give T cell receptor beta chains drawn from one sample of a study of T cell repertoires in cytomegalovirus infection. TCRdb itself ran the reads through MiXCR, one entry per CDR3 protein. The table shows 490,000 or so distinct CDR3 sequences, with around 11% occurring only once. Sequenced input: PBMCs. The receptors come from a human donor in good health (CMV status not recorded). Some clones in this sample may be carry-over from other donors' samples. Both conserved end residues are part of each CDR3. The D gene is left open where the match is weak. Size values are once, few and many counts, or a class for expanded clones, and some rows have none.

d_gene: NA
v_gene: TRBV30
j_gene: TRBJ2-3
abundance: NA
CDR3nt: TGTGCCGGAGGGGCGCAGTATTTT
CDR3aa: CAGGAQYF

d_gene: NA
v_gene: TRBV2
j_gene: TRBJ2-1
abundance: NA
CDR3nt: TGTGCCAGCAGCGGGGAGCGTGATGAGCAGTTCTTC
CDR3aa: CASSGERDEQFF

d_gene: NA
v_gene: TRBV7-6
j_gene: TRBJ1-4
abundance: many
CDR3nt: TGTGCCAGCAGCTCCGTGGTCGCTGCAACTAATGAAAAACTGTTTTTT
CDR3aa: CASSSVVAATNEKLFF

d_gene: NA
v_gene: TRBV28
j_gene: TRBJ1-5
abundance: many
CDR3nt: TGTGCCAGCAGTTCCGGAACAGTTTCGCCCCAGCATTTT
CDR3aa: CASSSGTVSPQHF

d_gene: NA
v_gene: TRBV29-1
j_gene: TRBJ1-1
abundance: NA
CDR3nt: TGCAGCGTCCACGGCCTAATGAACACTGAAGCTTTCTTT
CDR3aa: CSVHGLMNTEAFF

d_gene: NA
v_gene: TRBV5-5
j_gene: TRBJ2-6
abundance: NA
CDR3nt: TGTGCCAGCAACCATGAAAACTCTGGGGCCAACGTCCTGACTTTC
CDR3aa: CASNHENSGANVLTF

d_gene: NA
v_gene: TRBV18
j_gene: TRBJ2-3
abundance: NA
CDR3nt: TGTGCCAGCTCACCACCGGGGAGAGTAGGTACAGATACGCAGTATTTT
CDR3aa: CASSPPGRVGTDTQYF

d_gene: NA
v_gene: TRBV4-2
j_gene: TRBJ2-7
abundance: NA
CDR3nt: TGTGCCAGCAGCCAGCCGGACGCACCTGGATCCTACGAGCAGTACTTC
CDR3aa: CASSQPDAPGSYEQYF

d_gene: TRBD2
v_gene: TRBV20-1
j_gene: TRBJ2-7
abundance: many
CDR3nt: TGCAGTGCTAGCGGGAGGGCCACTAGCTCCTACGAGCAGTACTTC
CDR3aa: CSASGRATSSYEQYF

d_gene: TRBD1
v_gene: TRBV6-1
j_gene: TRBJ2-1
abundance: many
CDR3nt: TGTGCCAGCAGTACCGGGACAGGGGGGAACAATGAGCAGTTCTTC
CDR3aa: CASSTGTGGNNEQFF

d_gene: TRBD2
v_gene: TRBV27
j_gene: TRBJ2-5
abundance: many
CDR3nt: TGTGCCAGCAGTTCCTTTCGACTAGCGGGAGGATGGGAGACCCAGTACTTC
CDR3aa: CASSSFRLAGGWETQYF

d_gene: NA
v_gene: TRBV7-9
j_gene: TRBJ1-2
abundance: many
CDR3nt: TGTGCCAGCAGACCCAGGGACACCATTAACTATGGCTACACCTTC
CDR3aa: CASRPRDTINYGYTF

d_gene: NA
v_gene: TRBV7-2
j_gene: TRBJ2-5
abundance: many
CDR3nt: TGTGCCAGCAACCAGCAGGAGGGGGTGGAGACCCAGTACTTC
CDR3aa: CASNQQEGVETQYF

d_gene: NA
v_gene: TRBV29-1
j_gene: TRBJ2-2
abundance: NA
CDR3nt: TGCAGCGTTACCCAGGGCGGGGAGCTGTTATTT
CDR3aa: CSVTQGGELLF

d_gene: NA
v_gene: TRBV19
j_gene: TRBJ1-1
abundance: few
CDR3nt: TGTGCCAGTAGTATAGTCCCCTACAGGAAGAACACTGAAGCTTTCTTT
CDR3aa: CASSIVPYRKNTEAFF

d_gene: NA
v_gene: TRBV25-1
j_gene: TRBJ1-5
abundance: NA
CDR3nt: TGTGCCAGCAGTACAGTTAGTAGCAATCAGCCCCAGCATTTT
CDR3aa: CASSTVSSNQPQHF

d_gene: TRBD2
v_gene: TRBV3-1
j_gene: TRBJ2-7
abundance: many
CDR3nt: TGTGCCAGCAGCCAAGGACTAGCGGCCCGCAGGAACGAGCAGTACTTC
CDR3aa: CASSQGLAARRNEQYF

d_gene: NA
v_gene: TRBV19
j_gene: TRBJ2-3
abundance: NA
CDR3nt: TGTGCCAGTAGTATAACAAAGACTGTTCCTAGCACAGATACGCAGTATTTT
CDR3aa: CASSITKTVPSTDTQYF

d_gene: NA
v_gene: TRBV7-9
j_gene: TRBJ2-2
abundance: NA
CDR3nt: TGTGCCAGCAGCTTAGGGCCCCAGACCGGGGGGCTGTTTTTT
CDR3aa: CASSLGPQTGGLFF

d_gene: TRBD2
v_gene: TRBV7-3
j_gene: TRBJ2-3
abundance: many
CDR3nt: TGTGCCAGCAGCTTTAGCGGGGGGGACCCTAGCACAGATACGCAGTATTTT
CDR3aa: CASSFSGGDPSTDTQYF

d_gene: NA
v_gene: TRBV6-5
j_gene: TRBJ1-2
abundance: many
CDR3nt: TGTGCCAGCAGTTACGAAATGAGAGGGAGCTATGGCTACACCTTC
CDR3aa: CASSYEMRGSYGYTF

d_gene: NA
v_gene: TRBV20-1
j_gene: TRBJ1-2
abundance: NA
CDR3nt: TGCAGTGCTAGAGGGGGGCAAAGGGGCAGCTATGGCTACACCTTC
CDR3aa: CSARGGQRGSYGYTF

d_gene: TRBD2
v_gene: TRBV19
j_gene: TRBJ2-1
abundance: many
CDR3nt: TGTGCCAGTAGTACGGGACTAGCGGGGGGGTTCCTCTTATACAATGAGCAGTTCTTC
CDR3aa: CASSTGLAGGFLLYNEQFF

d_gene: TRBD1
v_gene: TRBV20-1
j_gene: TRBJ1-5
abundance: few
CDR3nt: TGCAGTGCAAATGTCGGGACAGTCAATCAGCCCCAGCATTTT
CDR3aa: CSANVGTVNQPQHF

d_gene: NA
v_gene: TRBV4-2
j_gene: TRBJ1-3
abundance: many
CDR3nt: TGTGCCAGCAGCCAAGGATCATCTGGAAACACCATATATTTT
CDR3aa: CASSQGSSGNTIYF

d_gene: NA
v_gene: TRBV20-1
j_gene: TRBJ2-2
abundance: few
CDR3nt: TGCAGTGCCCAAGCAGGGAACACCGGGGAGCTGTTTTTT
CDR3aa: CSAQAGNTGELFF

d_gene: NA
v_gene: TRBV7-3
j_gene: TRBJ2-2
abundance: many
CDR3nt: TGTGCCAGCAGCCTACGGGGGGCTTTTACCGGGGAGCTGTTTTTT
CDR3aa: CASSLRGAFTGELFF

d_gene: NA
v_gene: TRBV12-3/TRBV12-4
j_gene: TRBJ1-1
abundance: many
CDR3nt: TGTGCCAGCAGGCCTAAAAATTGGGGCCGAGCTTTCTTT
CDR3aa: CASRPKNWGRAFF

d_gene: NA
v_gene: TRBV25-1
j_gene: TRBJ2-1
abundance: many
CDR3nt: TGTGCCAGCAGTGAATGGGGGGGCCCCTACAATGAGCAGTTCTTC
CDR3aa: CASSEWGGPYNEQFF

d_gene: NA
v_gene: TRBV10-3
j_gene: TRBJ2-1
abundance: many
CDR3nt: TGTGCCATCAGTGGGGGGGGGGCGCAGTACAATGAGCAGTTCTTC
CDR3aa: CAISGGGAQYNEQFF

d_gene: TRBD1
v_gene: TRBV6-6
j_gene: TRBJ2-2
abundance: NA
CDR3nt: TGTGCCAGCAGTCACCTAGACAGGGGGCGCGGTACCGGGGAGCTGTTTTTT
CDR3aa: CASSHLDRGRGTGELFF

d_gene: TRBD1
v_gene: TRBV14
j_gene: TRBJ2-5
abundance: many
CDR3nt: TGTGCCAGCAGCCAAGATGGGACAGCTCAAGAGACCCAGTACTTC
CDR3aa: CASSQDGTAQETQYF

d_gene: TRBD1
v_gene: TRBV2
j_gene: TRBJ1-3
abundance: few
CDR3nt: TGTGCCAGCAGAGTTGACAGGGGTTTATCTGGAAACACCATATATTTT
CDR3aa: CASRVDRGLSGNTIYF

d_gene: NA
v_gene: TRBV6-5
j_gene: TRBJ2-2
abundance: few
CDR3nt: TGTGCCAGCAGTTACTCGCGAGGGCTGAACACCGGGGAGCTGTTTTTT
CDR3aa: CASSYSRGLNTGELFF

d_gene: TRBD2
v_gene: TRBV7-9
j_gene: TRBJ2-1
abundance: many
CDR3nt: TGTGCCAGCAGCCTATCGAGCGGGGGGGCCGGGAATGAGCAGTTCTTC
CDR3aa: CASSLSSGGAGNEQFF

d_gene: NA
v_gene: TRBV30
j_gene: TRBJ2-7
abundance: NA
CDR3nt: TGTGCCTGGAGCCCCGCAGGGTTCGAGCAGTACTTC
CDR3aa: CAWSPAGFEQYF

d_gene: NA
v_gene: TRBV19
j_gene: TRBJ1-3
abundance: many
CDR3nt: TGTGCCAGTAGTATGGACGGGCTCTCTGGAAACACCATATATTTT
CDR3aa: CASSMDGLSGNTIYF

d_gene: NA
v_gene: TRBV20-1
j_gene: TRBJ1-1
abundance: many
CDR3nt: TGCAGTGCTAGAGACCGGGAGGTCAACACTGAAGCTTTCTTT
CDR3aa: CSARDREVNTEAFF

d_gene: NA
v_gene: TRBV5-1
j_gene: TRBJ1-4
abundance: NA
CDR3nt: TGCGCCAGCAGCTTGTCCCAATCGGGTGAAAAACTGTTTTTT
CDR3aa: CASSLSQSGEKLFF

d_gene: NA
v_gene: TRBV20-1
j_gene: TRBJ2-1
abundance: NA
CDR3nt: TGCAGTGCTACTCCTAGCGATGAGCAGTTCTTC
CDR3aa: CSATPSDEQFF

d_gene: TRBD1
v_gene: TRBV19
j_gene: TRBJ2-1
abundance: many
CDR3nt: TGTGCCAGTAGTATGATGGTTGCCAGGGGGCGCCCGGGCAATGAGCAGTTCTTC
CDR3aa: CASSMMVARGRPGNEQFF

d_gene: NA
v_gene: TRBV7-8
j_gene: TRBJ1-1
abundance: few
CDR3nt: TGTGCCAGCAGCCCGAGGGGGGACATGAACACTGAAGCTTTCTTT
CDR3aa: CASSPRGDMNTEAFF

d_gene: NA
v_gene: TRBV29-1
j_gene: TRBJ2-2
abundance: NA
CDR3nt: TGCAGCGTTGAAGATCGGGGCAGGGAACCCCCCGGGGAGCTGTTTTTT
CDR3aa: CSVEDRGREPPGELFF

d_gene: TRBD2
v_gene: TRBV30
j_gene: TRBJ2-7
abundance: few
CDR3nt: TGTGCCTGGACTGGGGAAGGGACTAGCGGGAGGCAGGCCTACGAGCAGTACTTC
CDR3aa: CAWTGEGTSGRQAYEQYF

d_gene: NA
v_gene: TRBV27
j_gene: TRBJ1-2
abundance: few
CDR3nt: TGTGCCAGCAGTTTGACTCCGGGCCACTATGGCTACACCTTC
CDR3aa: CASSLTPGHYGYTF

d_gene: NA
v_gene: TRBV15
j_gene: TRBJ1-3
abundance: few
CDR3nt: TGTGCCACCAGCAGAGATCGAGGATCTGGAAACACCATATATTTT
CDR3aa: CATSRDRGSGNTIYF

d_gene: NA
v_gene: TRBV7-9
j_gene: TRBJ1-1
abundance: NA
CDR3nt: TGTGCCAGCAGTCAACAGTCCCGGGGCTCTGAAGCTTTCTTT
CDR3aa: CASSQQSRGSEAFF

d_gene: TRBD1
v_gene: TRBV5-6
j_gene: TRBJ1-1
abundance: NA
CDR3nt: TGTGCCAGCAGCTTGCCGTCAACAGGGGGAGAGGAGGACACTGAAGCTTTCTTT
CDR3aa: CASSLPSTGGEEDTEAFF

d_gene: TRBD1
v_gene: TRBV25-1
j_gene: TRBJ2-7
abundance: NA
CDR3nt: TGTGCCAGCAGTGAATTGGGACAGGGTGTTACCTACGAGCAGTACTTC
CDR3aa: CASSELGQGVTYEQYF

d_gene: NA
v_gene: TRBV4-1
j_gene: TRBJ1-4
abundance: few
CDR3nt: TGCGCCAGCAGCCAAGATCTGGGAAGAGAGGCAACTAATGAAAAACTGTTTTTT
CDR3aa: CASSQDLGREATNEKLFF

d_gene: TRBD1
v_gene: TRBV2
j_gene: TRBJ1-1
abundance: NA
CDR3nt: TGTGCCAGCAGGGTTGGGCCTGGACAGGCTGTCAATGAAGCTTTCTTT
CDR3aa: CASRVGPGQAVNEAFF

d_gene: NA
v_gene: TRBV7-9
j_gene: TRBJ2-2
abundance: many
CDR3nt: TGTGCCAGCAGCCCGAGTGAGTTTGGCACCGGGGAGCTGTTTTTT
CDR3aa: CASSPSEFGTGELFF

d_gene: NA
v_gene: TRBV15
j_gene: TRBJ1-1
abundance: NA
CDR3nt: TGTGCCACCAGCAGAGATCTAGAGACCGAAACTGAAGCTTTCTTT
CDR3aa: CATSRDLETETEAFF

d_gene: NA
v_gene: TRBV7-4
j_gene: TRBJ1-1
abundance: NA
CDR3nt: TGTGCCAGCAGCTGGAAGACAGACATGAACACTGAAGCTTTCTTT
CDR3aa: CASSWKTDMNTEAFF

d_gene: TRBD1
v_gene: TRBV19
j_gene: TRBJ1-6
abundance: NA
CDR3nt: TGTGCCAGTAGTCGAAGGGACAGGGCAAGTAATTCACCCCTCCACTTT
CDR3aa: CASSRRDRASNSPLHF

d_gene: TRBD1
v_gene: TRBV5-1
j_gene: TRBJ2-7
abundance: NA
CDR3nt: TGCGCCTGCAGCCCGGGACAGGGGTCCTACGAGCAGTACTTC
CDR3aa: CACSPGQGSYEQYF

d_gene: NA
v_gene: TRBV29-1
j_gene: TRBJ2-5
abundance: many
CDR3nt: TGCAGCGTTGAGGGGGTAGGGGAGACCCAGTACTTC
CDR3aa: CSVEGVGETQYF

d_gene: NA
v_gene: TRBV19
j_gene: TRBJ2-2
abundance: many
CDR3nt: TGTGCCAGCCGTAACAGGGTCGGCGGGGAGCTGTTTTTT
CDR3aa: CASRNRVGGELFF